Below, one T cell receptor (beta chain) is given with its context. Its specificity is unknown. Germline trimming cut 5 bases from V and 4 bases from J; bases unmatched to any gene: 13. The germline CDR1 and CDR2 sequences are LNHDA and SQIVND (reference sequence). The CDR3 is 16 residues long. The sample is drawn from a study of cytomegalovirus exposure and HLA in healthy donors. Whole-study findings and limits: The presence/absence work took it that sequencing depth was about the same across donors.

60 Vbeta and 13 Jbeta primers were used in PCR. Sequenced by immunoSEQ multiplex PCR; TCRdb stores in-frame clones only, minus some. The sample carries about 120,000 clones, 77% recorded once. The chain uses TRBV19 and TRBJ2-5, with 7 bases that match TRBD1. The sequence was obtained from a man aged 40-50 years in good health and CMV-seropositive. Sequenced input: PBMCs. CDR3 nucleotide sequence: TGTGCCAGTAGTTTCCGGGGACAGTGGGTTTCAGAGACCCAGTACTTC. Its translation: CASSFRGQWVSETQYF.